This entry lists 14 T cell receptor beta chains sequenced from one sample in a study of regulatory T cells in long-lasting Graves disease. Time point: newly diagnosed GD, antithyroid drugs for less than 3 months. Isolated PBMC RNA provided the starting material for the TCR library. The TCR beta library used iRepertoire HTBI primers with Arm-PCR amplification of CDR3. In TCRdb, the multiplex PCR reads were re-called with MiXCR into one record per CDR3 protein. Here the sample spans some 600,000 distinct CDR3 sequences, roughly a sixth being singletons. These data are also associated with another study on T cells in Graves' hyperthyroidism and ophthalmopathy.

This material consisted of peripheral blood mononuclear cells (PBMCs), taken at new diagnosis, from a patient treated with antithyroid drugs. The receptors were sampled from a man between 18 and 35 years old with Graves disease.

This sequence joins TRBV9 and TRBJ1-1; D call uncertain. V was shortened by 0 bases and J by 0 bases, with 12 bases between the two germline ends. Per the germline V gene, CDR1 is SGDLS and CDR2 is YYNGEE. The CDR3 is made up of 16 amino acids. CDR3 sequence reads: CASSVDGLRMNTEAFF. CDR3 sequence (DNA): TGTGCCAGCAGCGTAGATGGGCTACGGATGAACACTGAAGCTTTCTTT.

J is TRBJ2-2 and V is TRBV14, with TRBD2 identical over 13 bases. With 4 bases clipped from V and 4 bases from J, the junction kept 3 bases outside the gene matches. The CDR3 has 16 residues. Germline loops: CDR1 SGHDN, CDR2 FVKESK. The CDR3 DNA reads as TGTGCCAGCAGCCCCTGGACTAGCGGGAGCACCGGGGAGCTGTTTTTT. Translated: CASSPWTSGSTGELFF. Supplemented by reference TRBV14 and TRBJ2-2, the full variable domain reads EAGVTQFPSHSVIEKGQTVTLRCDPISGHDNLYWYRRVMGKEIKFLLHFVKESKQDESGMPNNRFLAERTGGTYSTLKVQPAELEDSGVYFCASSPWTSGSTGELFFGEGSRLTVL.

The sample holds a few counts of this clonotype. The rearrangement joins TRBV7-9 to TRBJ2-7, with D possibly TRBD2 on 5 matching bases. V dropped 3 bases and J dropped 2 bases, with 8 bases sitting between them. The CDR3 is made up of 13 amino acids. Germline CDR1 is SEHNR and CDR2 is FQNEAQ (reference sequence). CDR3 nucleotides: TGTGCCAGCAGCTTCGACGGGGCCTACGAGCAGTACTTC. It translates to CASSFDGAYEQYF.

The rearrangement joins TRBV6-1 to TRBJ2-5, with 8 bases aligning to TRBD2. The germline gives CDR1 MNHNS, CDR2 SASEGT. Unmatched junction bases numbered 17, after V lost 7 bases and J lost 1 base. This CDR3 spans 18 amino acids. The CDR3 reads CASTRPRSGTRGQETQYF. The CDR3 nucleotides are TGTGCCAGCACCCGACCGCGGAGCGGGACTAGGGGCCAAGAGACCCAGTACTTC.

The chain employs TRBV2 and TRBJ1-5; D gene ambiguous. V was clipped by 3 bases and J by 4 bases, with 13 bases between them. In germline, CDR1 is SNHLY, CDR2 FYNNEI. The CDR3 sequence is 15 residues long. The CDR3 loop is CASSDRGGINQPQHF. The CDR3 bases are TGTGCCAGCAGTGACCGAGGTGGGATTAATCAGCCCCAGCATTTT.

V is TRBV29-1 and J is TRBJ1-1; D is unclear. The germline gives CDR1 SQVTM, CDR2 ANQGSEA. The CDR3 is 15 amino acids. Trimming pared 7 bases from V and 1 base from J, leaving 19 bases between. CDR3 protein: CSAISPRAPNTEAFF. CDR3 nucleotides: TGCAGCGCCATTTCCCCCCGGGCTCCGAACACTGAAGCTTTCTTT.

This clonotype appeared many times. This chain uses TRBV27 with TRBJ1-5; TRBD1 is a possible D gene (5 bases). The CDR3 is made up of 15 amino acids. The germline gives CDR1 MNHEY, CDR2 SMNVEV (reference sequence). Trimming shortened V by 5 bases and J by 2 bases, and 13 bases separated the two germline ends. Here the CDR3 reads CASSPSGSGNQPQHF. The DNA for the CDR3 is TGTGCCAGCAGTCCCTCAGGGAGTGGCAATCAGCCCCAGCATTTT.

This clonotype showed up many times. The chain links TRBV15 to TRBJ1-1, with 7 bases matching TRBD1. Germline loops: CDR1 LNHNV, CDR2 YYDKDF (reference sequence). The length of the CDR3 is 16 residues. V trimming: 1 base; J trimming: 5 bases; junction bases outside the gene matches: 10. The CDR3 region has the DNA TGTGCCACCAGCAGAGGAGGGAGTACAGGGGCTACTGAAGCTTTCTTT. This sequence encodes CATSRGGSTGATEAFF.

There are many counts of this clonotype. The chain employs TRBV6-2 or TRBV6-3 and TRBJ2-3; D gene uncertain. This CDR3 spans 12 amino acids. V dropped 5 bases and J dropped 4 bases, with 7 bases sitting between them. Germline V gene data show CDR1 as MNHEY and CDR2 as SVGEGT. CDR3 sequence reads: CASSGPADTQYF. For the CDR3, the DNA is TGTGCCAGCAGTGGTCCGGCAGATACGCAGTATTTT.

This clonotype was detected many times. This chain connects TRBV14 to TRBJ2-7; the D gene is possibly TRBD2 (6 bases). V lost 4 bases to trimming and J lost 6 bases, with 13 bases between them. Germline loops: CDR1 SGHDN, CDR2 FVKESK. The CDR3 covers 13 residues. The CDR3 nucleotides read TGTGCCAGCAGCCCCCGACTAGTCGGCGAGCAGTACTTC. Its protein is CASSPRLVGEQYF. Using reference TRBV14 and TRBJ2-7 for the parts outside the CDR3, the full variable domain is EAGVTQFPSHSVIEKGQTVTLRCDPISGHDNLYWYRRVMGKEIKFLLHFVKESKQDESGMPNNRFLAERTGGTYSTLKVQPAELEDSGVYFCASSPRLVGEQYFGPGTRLTVT.

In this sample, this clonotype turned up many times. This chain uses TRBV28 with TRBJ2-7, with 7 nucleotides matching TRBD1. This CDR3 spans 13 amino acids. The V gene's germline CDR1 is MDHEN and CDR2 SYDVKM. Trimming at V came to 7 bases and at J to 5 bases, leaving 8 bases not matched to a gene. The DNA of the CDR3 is TGTGCCAGCACAGGGACAGACCGAAACGAGCAGTACTTC. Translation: CASTGTDRNEQYF.

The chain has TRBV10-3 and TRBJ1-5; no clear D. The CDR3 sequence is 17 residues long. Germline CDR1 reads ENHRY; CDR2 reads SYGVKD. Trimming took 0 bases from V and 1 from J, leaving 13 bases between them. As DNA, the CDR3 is TGTGCCATCAGTGAGTCGGTGCTGAGTATCAGCAATCAGCCCCAGCATTTT. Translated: CAISESVLSISNQPQHF.

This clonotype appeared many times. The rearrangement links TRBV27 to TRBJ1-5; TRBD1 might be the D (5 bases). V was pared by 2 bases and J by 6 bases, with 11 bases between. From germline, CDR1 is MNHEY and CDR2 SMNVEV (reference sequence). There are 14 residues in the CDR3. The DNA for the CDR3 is TGTGCCAGCAGTTTACGGGGGTCGGGTCAGCCCCAGCATTTT. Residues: CASSLRGSGQPQHF.

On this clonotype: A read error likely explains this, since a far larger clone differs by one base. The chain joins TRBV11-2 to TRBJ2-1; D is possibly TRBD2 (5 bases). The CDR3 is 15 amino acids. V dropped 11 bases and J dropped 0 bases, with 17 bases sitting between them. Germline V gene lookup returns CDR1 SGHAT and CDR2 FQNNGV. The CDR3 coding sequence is TGTGCCTGGAGTCCTCCAGCGGCCTCCTACAATGAGCAGTTCTTC. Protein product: CAWSPPAASYNEQFF. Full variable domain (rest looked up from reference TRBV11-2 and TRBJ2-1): EAGVAQSPRYKIIEKRQSVAFWCNPISGHATLYWYQQILGQGPKLLIQFQNNGVVDDSQLPKDRFSAERLKGVDSTLKIQPAKLEDSAVYLCAWSPPAASYNEQFFGPGTRLTVL.